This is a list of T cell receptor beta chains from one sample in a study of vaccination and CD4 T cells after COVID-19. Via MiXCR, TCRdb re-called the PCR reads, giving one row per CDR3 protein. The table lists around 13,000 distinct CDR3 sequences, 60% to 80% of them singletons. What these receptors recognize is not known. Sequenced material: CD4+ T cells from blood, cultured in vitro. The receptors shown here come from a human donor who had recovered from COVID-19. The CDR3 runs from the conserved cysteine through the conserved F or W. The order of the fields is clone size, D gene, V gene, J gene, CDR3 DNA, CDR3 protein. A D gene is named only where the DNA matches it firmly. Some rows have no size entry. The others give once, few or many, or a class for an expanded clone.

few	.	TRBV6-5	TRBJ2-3	TGTGCCAGCAGTTACCGCTACAGTAGCACAGATACGCAGTATTTT	CASSYRYSSTDTQYF
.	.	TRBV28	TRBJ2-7	TGTGCCAGCAGTTTATTGGAAGGGGAGCAGTACTTC	CASSLLEGEQYF
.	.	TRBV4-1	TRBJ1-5	TGCGCCAGCAGCCAAGCCGGACAGCAGCATTTT	CASSQAGQQHF
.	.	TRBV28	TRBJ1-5	TGTGCCAGCAGTTGGGGGCAGGGGCATCAGCCCCAGCATTTT	CASSWGQGHQPQHF
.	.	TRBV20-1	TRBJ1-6	TGCAGTGCTAGCAACGGCAGGACCAATTCACCCCTCCACTTT	CSASNGRTNSPLHF
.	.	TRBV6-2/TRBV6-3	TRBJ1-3	TGTGCCAGCAGTTACCGGGGAACTTTCGCAGGAAACACCATATATTTT	CASSYRGTFAGNTIYF
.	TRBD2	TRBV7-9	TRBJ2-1	TGTGCCAGCAGCCAAAGCGGACTAGGTTATGAGCAGTTCTTC	CASSQSGLGYEQFF
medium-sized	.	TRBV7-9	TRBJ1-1	TGTGCCAGCAGCTTTTGGGGGAACACTGAAGCTTTCTTT	CASSFWGNTEAFF
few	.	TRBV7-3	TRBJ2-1	TGTGCCAGCAGCTTAGGGGGAAACTCCTACAATGAGCAGTTCTTC	CASSLGGNSYNEQFF
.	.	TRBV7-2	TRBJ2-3	TGTGCCAGCAGCCCCACGGTTGGTACGCAGTATTTT	CASSPTVGTQYF
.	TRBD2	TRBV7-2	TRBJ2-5	TGTGCCAGCAGCTCCCGGGTAGCGGGAGAAGAGACCCAGTACTTC	CASSSRVAGEETQYF
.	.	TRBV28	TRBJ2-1	TGTGCCAGCAGTATTATTAGACTTAACTACAATGAGCAGTTCTTC	CASSIIRLNYNEQFF
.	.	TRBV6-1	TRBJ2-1	TGTGCCAGCAGTAAGAATCAGGGAGGCGAGCAGTTCTTC	CASSKNQGGEQFF
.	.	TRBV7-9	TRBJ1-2	TGTGCCAGCAGACTCGACAGGATGGGCTACACCTTC	CASRLDRMGYTF
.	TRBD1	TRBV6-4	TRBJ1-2	TGTGCCAGCAGGCAAATTAACCCGGGACAGGGGGCTCGCTACACCTTC	CASRQINPGQGARYTF
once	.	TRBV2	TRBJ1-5	TGTGCCAGCAGGTACAGGGAAGGAGGGAGTGGCAATCAGCCCCAGCATTTT	CASRYREGGSGNQPQHF
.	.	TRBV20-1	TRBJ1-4	TGCAGTGCTAGAGTGCAGGGGAAAAGGTTTTTT	CSARVQGKRFF
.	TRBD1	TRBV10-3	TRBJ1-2	TGTGCCATCGCCGGAACCGGGACAGGGCTTGGCTACACCTTC	CAIAGTGTGLGYTF
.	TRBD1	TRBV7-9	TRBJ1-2	TGTGCCAGCGGGGGGGGACAGGCACACTATGGCTACACCTTC	CASGGGQAHYGYTF
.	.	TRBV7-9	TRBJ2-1	TGTGCCAGCAGCAAAATATCGGGAAGAACCTACAATGAGCAGTTCTTC	CASSKISGRTYNEQFF
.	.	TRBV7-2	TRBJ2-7	TGTGCCAGCAGCACCCAATACTCCGCAAACGGGCAGTACTTC	CASSTQYSANGQYF
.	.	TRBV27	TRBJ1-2	TGCACCAGCAGTTTCTCGGGGGGAGATGGCTACACCTTC	CTSSFSGGDGYTF
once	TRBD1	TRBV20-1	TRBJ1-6	TGCAGTGGTCAACAGGGGGCGAAGCCCCTCCACTTT	CSGQQGAKPLHF
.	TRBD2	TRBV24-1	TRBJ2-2	TGTGCCACCAGAACAGCGGGAGCTGTCGGGGAGCTGTTTTTT	CATRTAGAVGELFF
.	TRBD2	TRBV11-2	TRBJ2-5	TGTGCCAGCAGACCTATAGCGGGAGGGCCTCAAGAGACCCAGTACTTC	CASRPIAGGPQETQYF
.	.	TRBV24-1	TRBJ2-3	TGTGCCACCAGTGATTTCCCTAGTAGTACTAGCACAGATACGCAGTATTTT	CATSDFPSSTSTDTQYF
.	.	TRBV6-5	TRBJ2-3	TGTGCCAGCAGTTATTGGGCGGGAAGCACAGATACGCAGTATTTT	CASSYWAGSTDTQYF
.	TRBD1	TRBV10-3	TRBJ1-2	TGTGCCATCAGTGGGGACAGGGGCCATGGCTACACCTTC	CAISGDRGHGYTF
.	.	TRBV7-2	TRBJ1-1	TGTGCCAGCAGCTTACTCTTTCACACTGAAGCTTTCTTT	CASSLLFHTEAFF
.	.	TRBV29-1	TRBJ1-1	TGCAGCGTCTTCGAGGCACTGAACACTGAAGCTTTCTTT	CSVFEALNTEAFF
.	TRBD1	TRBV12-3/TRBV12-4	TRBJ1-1	TGTGCCAGCAGTTTATCGTACAGGGGGGACACTGAAGCTTTCTTT	CASSLSYRGDTEAFF
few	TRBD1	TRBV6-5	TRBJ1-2	TGTGCCAGCAGTTATAGGGACAGAGGACATGGCTACACCTTC	CASSYRDRGHGYTF
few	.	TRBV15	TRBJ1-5	TGTGCCACCACAAGACAGTATAGCAATCAGCCCCAGCATTTT	CATTRQYSNQPQHF
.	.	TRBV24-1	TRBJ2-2	TGTGCCACCAGTGATTCGGAGGGGCCCGGGGAGCTGTTTTTT	CATSDSEGPGELFF
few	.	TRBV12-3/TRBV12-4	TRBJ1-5	TGTGCCAGCAGTTTAGTGGATGGACAGCCCCAGCATTTT	CASSLVDGQPQHF
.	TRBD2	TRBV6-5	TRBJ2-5	TGTGCCAGCAGTTACTCTCGGACTAGCGGGGAGGGTGGGACCCAGTACTTC	CASSYSRTSGEGGTQYF
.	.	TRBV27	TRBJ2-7	TGTGCCAGCCGTAGGGACTCCTCCTACGAGCAGTACTTC	CASRRDSSYEQYF
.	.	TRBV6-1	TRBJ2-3	TGTGCCAGCAGTCAACGGGGTCCCCCGGATACGCAGTATTTT	CASSQRGPPDTQYF
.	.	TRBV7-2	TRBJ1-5	TGTGCCAGCAGCTTCGACAGAGATCAGCCCCAGCATTTT	CASSFDRDQPQHF
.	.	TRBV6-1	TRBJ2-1	TGTGCCAGCAGGGCTACTGGAGATGAGCAGTTCTTC	CASRATGDEQFF
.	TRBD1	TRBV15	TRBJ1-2	TGTGCCACCAGCAGAGATCCGGGACAGGGGATCTGCTATGGCTACACCTTC	CATSRDPGQGICYGYTF
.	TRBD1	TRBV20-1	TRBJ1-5	TGCAGTGCAAGGACAGGGGGCGCAAAGTATCAGCCCCAGCATTTT	CSARTGGAKYQPQHF
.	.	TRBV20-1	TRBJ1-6	TGCAGTGCTAGTGGGGATATCGATTCACCCCTCCACTTT	CSASGDIDSPLHF
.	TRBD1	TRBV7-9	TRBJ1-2	TGTGCCAGCAGCTTACTGGACAGGGAAGGATCTGGCTACACCTTC	CASSLLDREGSGYTF
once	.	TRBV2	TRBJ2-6	TGTGCCAGCAGTAGGGACGGTGTAGGCTCTGGGGCCAACGTCCTGACTTTC	CASSRDGVGSGANVLTF
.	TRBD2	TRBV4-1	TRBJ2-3	TGCGCCAGCAGCCAAGATAATGCACTAGCGGGAGGGGATACGCAGTATTTT	CASSQDNALAGGDTQYF
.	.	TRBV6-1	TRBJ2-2	TGTGCCAGCCGGCGGCGCTTTTCGGAGAACGGCGGGGAGCTGTTTTTT	CASRRRFSENGGELFF
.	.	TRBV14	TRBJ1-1	TGTGCCAGCACCAGGATCGAAAACACTGAAGCTTTCTTT	CASTRIENTEAFF
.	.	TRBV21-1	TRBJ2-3	TGTGCCAGCAGCAAAGTTAGGAGGTACACAGATACGCAGTATTTT	CASSKVRRYTDTQYF
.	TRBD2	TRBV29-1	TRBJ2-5	TGCAGCGTTGGATTAGCGGGAGGTCAAGAGACCCAGTACTTC	CSVGLAGGQETQYF
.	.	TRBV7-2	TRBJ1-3	TGTGCCAGCAGCACAAATCGCAACTCTGGAAACACCATATATTTT	CASSTNRNSGNTIYF
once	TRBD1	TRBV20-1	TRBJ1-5	TGCAGTGCTGACAAGACAGGGCCCCTGGTTTTT	CSADKTGPLVF
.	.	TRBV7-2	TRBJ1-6	TGTGCCAGCAGCTATGCAGGGGTTTCACCCCTCCACTTT	CASSYAGVSPLHF
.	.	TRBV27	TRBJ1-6	TGTGCCAGCACAGGGTCTTATAATTCACCCCTCCACTTT	CASTGSYNSPLHF
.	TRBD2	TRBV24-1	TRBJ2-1	TGTGCCACCGGGGGGACTAGTGAGCAGTTCTTC	CATGGTSEQFF
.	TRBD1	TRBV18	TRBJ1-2	TGTGCCAGCTCACTGAGACAGGGGGCGGACATCGGCTACACCTTC	CASSLRQGADIGYTF
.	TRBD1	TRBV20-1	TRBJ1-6	TGCAGTGCTAGAGAACACGAGGGGGCGCTTCGCAATTCACCCCTCCACTTT	CSAREHEGALRNSPLHF
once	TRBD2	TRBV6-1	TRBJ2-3	TGTGCCAGCAGTCGCAGGACTAGCGGGAACACAGATACGCAGTATTTT	CASSRRTSGNTDTQYF
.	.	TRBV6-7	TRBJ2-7	TGTGCCAGCAGTTACGGGTTGTGGCCAGCGGGCTCCTACGAGCAGTACTTC	CASSYGLWPAGSYEQYF
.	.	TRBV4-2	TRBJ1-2	TGTGCCAGCAGCCAAGGTATAAGGGGAGGAAACTATGGCTACACCTTC	CASSQGIRGGNYGYTF